This is a list of T cell receptor beta chains from one sample in a study of T cell responses to AZD1222 COVID-19 vaccine. Measured with immunoSEQ multiplex PCR; TCRdb has only the in-frame clones, and not every one. The sample has about 100,000 clones, approximately 91% seen once. The sequencing here drew on peripheral blood, taken on day 0 of AZD1222 vaccination. The receptors were gathered from an adult in good health. The conserved cysteine and the conserved F or W are not part of the CDR3 here.

TRBJ2-7	TRBV7-8	ASSLLDYEQY
TRBJ2-1	TRBV5-1	ASSLARDKNNEQF
TRBJ1-2	TRBV25-1	ASSGQGASNGYT
TRBJ1-1	TRBV5-1	ASSLGGRNTEAF
TRBJ2-2	TRBV6-4	ASSDGQTGTGELF
TRBJ1-4	TRBV18	ASSPAGQGWEKLF
TRBJ2-7	TRBV6-1	ASSVRLAGYPYEQY
TRBJ1-1	TRBV9	ASSVGRNTEAF
TRBJ2-7	TRBV18	ASSPGLPTSSYEQY
TRBJ1-6	TRBV6-5	ASLLDSSNSPLH
TRBJ1-2	TRBV27	ASSQGYGYT
TRBJ2-1	TRBV7-2	ASSVFAGGTYNEQF
TRBJ1-2	TRBV29-1	SVERGSQDPTYGYT
TRBJ1-6	TRBV3-1/TRBV3-2	ASSRESNSPLH
TRBJ2-3	TRBV25-1	ASNRGTDTQY
TRBJ2-3	TRBV7-3	ASRTMGREYTDTQY
TRBJ1-2	TRBV20-1	SASRDNSVSGYT
TRBJ2-1	TRBV6-4	ASRATSGGYNEQF
TRBJ1-5	TRBV16	ASSRVRDQPQH
TRBJ1-3	TRBV5-1	ASSLARQAAGNTIY
TRBJ1-1	TRBV7-3	ASSLMGTGSEAF
TRBJ1-1	TRBV29-1	SGLLPGTGVNTEAF
TRBJ2-1	TRBV29-1	SVDEGNEQF
TRBJ2-7	TRBV28	ASREDRDGNEQY
TRBJ2-5	TRBV6-5	ASSYSRGAVQETQY
TRBJ2-7	TRBV4-1	ASSQDGLAGANSYEQY
TRBJ2-7	TRBV28	ASRKDRGASYEQY
TRBJ1-3	TRBV7-9	ASSLMASANSGNTIY
TRBJ1-6	TRBV30	AWSRATAGNSPLH
TRBJ2-7	TRBV6-5	ASGTGTSGYEQY
TRBJ1-1	TRBV30	AWSVHLRDTEAF
TRBJ2-1	TRBV7-2	ASSERSLLAGGYNEQF
TRBJ1-3	TRBV19	ASSIKTETGNTIY
TRBJ1-5	TRBV7-3	ASSFGQGSPQH
TRBJ2-5	TRBV30	AGHIRGGETQY
TRBJ2-7	TRBV28	ASSSRATLTTYEQY
TRBJ2-1	TRBV7-3	ASSLSRDIRLYNEQF
TRBJ1-6	TRBV18	ASSPGGRGSPLH
TRBJ2-5	TRBV11-2	ASSLDGFETQY
TRBJ2-7	TRBV6-4	ASRTLGQGYHEQY
TRBJ1-5	TRBV7-2	ASNTRGGGQPQH
TRBJ2-7	TRBV28	ASSDFDLAGGPGEQY
TRBJ1-5	TRBV6-5	ASTGPSNQPQH
TRBJ1-1	TRBV28	ASSQGRVVTEAF
TRBJ1-2	TRBV9	ASSVGLTNYGYT
TRBJ1-5	TRBV28	ASSFGNAANQPQH
TRBJ1-3	TRBV6-1	ASSEDWGGWRNTIY
TRBJ1-2	TRBV5-5	ASSPSGSYYGYT
TRBJ2-5	TRBV5-6	ASSPAGLAGETQY
TRBJ1-1	TRBV5-6	ASSFRAAELNTEAF
TRBJ1-3	TRBV19	ASSHTGDALGNTIY
TRBJ1-4	TRBV30	AWSARRTATNEKLF